This T cell receptor (beta chain) is from a study of cytomegalovirus exposure and HLA in healthy donors. Primers: 60 Vbeta forward and 13 Jbeta reverse. TCRdb's table, derived via immunoSEQ multiplex PCR, lists solely in-frame clones and lacks some. The sample records approximately 160,000 clones, roughly four fifths being singletons. The germline V gene encodes CDR1 LGHNA and CDR2 YSLEER. V was shortened by 0 bases and J by 2 bases, with 31 bases between the two germline ends. The CDR3 extends over 22 amino acids. The receptor was derived from a man between 18 and 35 years old in good health and CMV-seronegative. The sequenced sample was PBMCs. The chain is built from TRBV4-3 and TRBJ1-2, with a weak D call TRBD1 (5 bases). DNA for the CDR3: TGCGCCAGCAGCCAAGATCTGCCCCGCCGGCTACAGACAAGAAGGGGCAACTATGGCTACACCTTC. This sequence encodes CASSQDLPRRLQTRRGNYGYTF.